The sequence of this T cell receptor beta chain was determined in a study of Graves' ophthalmopathy and Graves' hyperthyroidism. RNA transcripts served as template for amplifying TCR beta CDR3 sequences. RT-PCR in the first round used HTBI primers; a second-round multiplex PCR followed. MiXCR, run by TCRdb on the multiplex PCR reads, gives a single entry per CDR3 protein. The sample gives about 370,000 distinct CDR3 sequences, around 19% of which show up once; around 1.6% is in the top ten. Active ophthalmopathy (CAS at least 3, NOSPECS at least 4), lasting under 3 months. At least ten counts were recorded for this clonotype. The CDR3 covers 12 residues. Germline values: CDR1 SNHLY, CDR2 FYNNEI. V was shortened by 6 bases and J by 4 bases, with 9 bases between the two germline ends.

This TCR derives from a woman in her late teens or twenties with Graves' ophthalmopathy. Source material: peripheral blood. The genes are TRBV2 and TRBJ1-1; D not resolved. As DNA, the CDR3 is TGTGCCAGCAGGCCGGTGAGCACTGAAGCTTTCTTT. It is translated as CASRPVSTEAFF.